What follows are 16 T cell receptor beta chains derived from one specimen sequenced in a study of metastatic and nonmetastatic thyroid tumors. TCRdb ran MiXCR on the PCR reads. The sample includes approximately 16,000 clones, roughly 13% seen only once; the top ten take 25% to 35%. Patients were all untreated before their thyroid surgery. Sequences were obtained from blood. Receptor source: a female donor with papillary thyroid cancer or a benign thyroid nodule (not recorded which). Some clones in this sample may be carry-over from other donors' samples.

Details on this clone: One end of the junction varies from germline; a read error may be responsible. The V call is TRBV7-2, the J call TRBJ1-1, with D maybe TRBD1 (5 bases). The germline V gene has CDR1 SGHTA and CDR2 FQGNSA. The CDR3 has 14 amino acids. The CDR3 reads CASGLDNLWAEALF. In DNA form, the CDR3 reads TGTGCCAGCGGCTTGGACAATCTCTGGGCTGAAGCTCTCTTT.

This clone showed up just a few times. The rearrangement uses TRBV6-2 or TRBV6-3 and TRBJ2-2; 8 bases align to TRBD1. Germline V CDR1 and CDR2: MNHEY, SVGEGT. The CDR3 loop spans 15 amino acids. The J segment lost 7 bases and the V segment lost 6 bases, leaving 10 bases of the junction unmatched. The CDR3 region is CASRSRGRGLGELFF. In nucleotides, the CDR3 is TGTGCCAGCAGATCAAGGGGCAGGGGGCTCGGGGAGCTGTTTTTT.

This clone was seen many times. J is TRBJ2-1 and V is TRBV7-9; 7 positions match TRBD1. The germline V gene has CDR1 SEHNR and CDR2 FQNEAQ (reference sequence). This CDR3 is built from 12 residues. The V segment lost 5 bases and the J segment 7 bases; nucleotides outside the gene matches: 2. CDR3 amino acids: CASSRDSNEQFF. CDR3 bases: TGTGCCAGCAGCAGGGACAGTAATGAGCAGTTCTTC.

At least ten counts were recorded for this clone. The chain carries TRBV30 and TRBJ1-1, with D perhaps matching TRBD1 (6 bases). This CDR3 contains 12 residues. Germline lookup yields CDR1 GTSNPN and CDR2 SVGIG (reference sequence). The DNA of the CDR3 is TGTTTGGGGGGCAGGGCGAACACTGAAGCTTTCTTT. It yields the protein CLGGRANTEAFF.

This clone is categorized as medium-sized. The chain uses TRBV6-2 or TRBV6-3 and TRBJ2-3; 7 bases are a match to TRBD2. The germline V gene encodes CDR1 MNHEY and CDR2 SVGEGT. CDR3 length: 15 residues. V shed 0 bases, J shed 5 bases, and the junction held 5 bases outside the gene matches. In DNA form, the CDR3 reads TGTGCCAGCAGTTACTCTGGCGGGGGACTAGATACGCAGTATTTT. Residues: CASSYSGGGLDTQYF.

This clone was recorded at least ten times. The chain couples TRBV10-3 to TRBJ2-1, with D perhaps being TRBD1 or TRBD2 (5 bases each). V lost 4 bases and J 6 bases, leaving 10 bases between the germline ends. Germline-derived CDR1 and CDR2 are ENHRY and SYGVKD. The CDR3 extends over 13 amino acids. Here the CDR3 reads CAISALGGNEQFF. In DNA, the CDR3 is TGTGCCATCAGTGCACTTGGGGGCAATGAGCAGTTCTTC.

This clone was detected ten times or more. The same CDR3 can be traced to other DNA sequences in this sample. The rearrangement uses TRBV25-1 and TRBJ2-1; 9 nucleotides agree with TRBD2. Germline assignment: CDR1 MGHDK and CDR2 SYGVNS. V dropped 2 bases and J dropped 8; count of bases not matched to a gene: 1. The CDR3 extends over 13 amino acids. The DNA for the CDR3 is TGTGCCAGCAGTGAAGGCGGGAGGGATGAGCAGTTCTTC. It yields the protein CASSEGGRDEQFF.

The J gene is TRBJ2-2, the V gene TRBV7-2; D gene uncertain. The germline gives CDR1 SGHTA, CDR2 FQGNSA. Trimming cost V 6 bases and J 4 bases, with 15 bases left between them. CDR3 length: 15 residues. The CDR3 loop reads CASRIRPVGTGELFF. DNA of the CDR3: TGTGCCAGCAGAATACGGCCGGTGGGCACCGGGGAGCTGTTTTTT.

Many counts were recorded for this clone. The rearrangement uses TRBV7-2 and TRBJ2-2; D may be TRBD2 (5 bases). There are 15 residues in the CDR3. V was shortened by 5 bases and J by 5 bases, with 15 bases between the two germline ends. Per the germline V gene, CDR1 is SGHTA and CDR2 is FQGNSA. CDR3 bases: TGTGCCAGCAGCCCTACCGGGGAAATAACCGGGGAGCTGTTTTTT. It yields the protein CASSPTGEITGELFF.

This clone was observed at least ten times. The rearrangement uses TRBV20-1 and TRBJ2-5, with 7 bases aligning to TRBD2. Losses at the gene ends were 5 bases for V and 3 bases for J; bases not matched to a gene: 9. The germline V gene encodes CDR1 DFQATT and CDR2 SNEGSKA (reference sequence). The CDR3 spans 14 residues. The DNA of the CDR3 is TGCAGTGCTCCTAGCGGACACTTTAAAGAGACCCAGTACTTC. Amino acids: CSAPSGHFKETQYF.

This clone was observed at least ten times. The chain employs TRBV4-2 and TRBJ1-6; D call uncertain. The length of the CDR3 is 16 residues. The V end lost 3 bases, the J end lost 7 bases, and 16 bases lay between the germline ends. The germline V gene encodes CDR1 LGHNA and CDR2 YNFKEQ. The CDR3 DNA reads TGTGCCAGCAGCCAGGTCGGTCTCATGGGCAATTCACCCCTCCACTTT. Protein: CASSQVGLMGNSPLHF.

Many counts were recorded for this clone. The CDR3 spells CASSLVQGAYSGYTF. The CDR3 nucleotides are TGCGCCAGCAGCTTGGTGCAGGGGGCGTACAGTGGCTACACCTTC. V and J are TRBV5-1 and TRBJ1-2; 8 nucleotides line up with TRBD1. Germline values: CDR1 SGHRS, CDR2 YFSETQ. This CDR3 is 15 amino acids long. The J segment lost 7 bases and the V segment lost 0 bases, leaving 8 bases of the junction unmatched.

A remark on this clone: The junction departs from germline at one end; a sequencing error may be responsible. The chain employs TRBV6-2 or TRBV6-3 and TRBJ1-6; no reliable D call. CDR1 is MNHEY, CDR2 SVGEGT, per germline. The CDR3 runs 14 residues. CDR3 bases: TGTGCCAGCAGACGACTTGGCGATAATTCACCCCTCAACTTT. Protein product: CASRRLGDNSPLNF.

V usage is TRBV12-3 or TRBV12-4 and J usage is TRBJ1-6, with D perhaps matching TRBD1 (6 bases). V was pared by 3 bases and J by 9 bases, with 12 bases between. The CDR3 has 14 residues. The chain's CDR3 is CASSFARTASPLHF. The DNA for the CDR3 is TGTGCCAGCAGTTTCGCCAGGACAGCTTCACCCCTCCACTTT.

At least ten counts were recorded for this clone. The chain joins TRBV5-6 to TRBJ2-1; D perhaps matches TRBD2 (6 bases). From germline, CDR1 is SGHDT and CDR2 YYEEEE. The V end lost 0 bases, the J end lost 8 bases, and 12 bases lay between the germline ends. CDR3 length: 14 residues. The CDR3 DNA reads TGTGCCAGCAGCTTGGAGCTAGCGATAGATGAGCAGTTCTTC. Its translation is CASSLELAIDEQFF.

Ten or more counts support this clone. This rearrangement joins TRBV5-6 to TRBJ2-1; D is unresolved. The length of the CDR3 is 13 residues. V shed 0 bases and J shed 4 bases, with 5 bases lying between them. CDR1 is SGHDT and CDR2 is YYEEEE in the germline V gene. The CDR3 spells CASSLGLYNEQFF. For the CDR3, the DNA is TGTGCCAGCAGCTTGGGTTTATACAATGAGCAGTTCTTC.